A selection of T cell receptor beta chains follows, all from one sample in a study of early T cells in non-severe SARS-CoV-2 infection. MiXCR was run by TCRdb on the 5' RACE reads, yielding one entry per CDR3 protein. Seen here are roughly 55,000 distinct CDR3 sequences, about 15% observed once, and the top ten hold about 9.1%. Sequenced here: whole blood, sampled at baseline. These TCRs come from an adult who was a healthcare worker with PCR-confirmed SARS-CoV-2 infection or an uninfected control (not recorded which). Both conserved end residues are part of each CDR3. The D gene is left open where the match is weak. Some rows have no size entry. The others give once, few or many, or a class for an expanded clone.

v_gene	d_gene	j_gene	abundance	CDR3aa	CDR3nt
TRBV4-2	TRBD2	TRBJ2-3	-	CASSLTSGITDTQYF	TGTGCCAGCAGCCTAACTAGCGGCATCACAGATACGCAGTATTTT
TRBV29-1	-	TRBJ1-1	-	CSGTRSATEAFF	TGCAGCGGGACAAGGTCAGCCACTGAAGCTTTCTTT
TRBV5-1	-	TRBJ2-5	-	CASSDSGTSLQETQYF	TGCGCCAGCAGTGATAGCGGAACAAGCCTACAAGAGACCCAGTACTTC
TRBV24-1	TRBD1	TRBJ2-1	many	CATSDPGQGASNEQFF	TGTGCCACCAGTGACCCGGGACAGGGGGCTAGCAATGAGCAGTTCTTC
TRBV18	TRBD1	TRBJ2-3	many	CASSPTGQMVATDTQYF	TGTGCCAGCTCACCAACGGGACAGATGGTGGCAACAGATACGCAGTATTTT
TRBV6-6	-	TRBJ2-5	many	CASSTKGKTQYF	TGTGCCAGCAGTACAAAAGGGAAGACCCAGTACTTC
TRBV4-1	TRBD1	TRBJ1-4	-	CASSQGPRGFGTNEKLFF	TGCGCCAGCAGCCAAGGGCCCAGGGGGTTCGGGACTAATGAAAAACTGTTTTTT
TRBV12-3/TRBV12-4	-	TRBJ1-3	few	CASSLSGSENTIYF	TGTGCCAGCAGTTTAAGCGGCTCTGAAAACACCATATATTTT
TRBV7-2	TRBD2	TRBJ2-1	few	CASSSTRGRLNEQFF	TGTGCCAGCAGCAGCACCCGCGGGAGACTCAATGAGCAGTTCTTC
TRBV6-2/TRBV6-3	-	TRBJ1-1	few	CASRVTRNMNTEAFF	TGTGCCAGCAGGGTTACCAGGAACATGAACACTGAAGCTTTCTTT
TRBV5-1	-	TRBJ1-2	many	CASSLGVGRANYGYTF	TGCGCCAGCAGCTTGGGAGTGGGCAGAGCCAACTATGGCTACACCTTC
TRBV7-2	-	TRBJ2-3	few	CASSLETDTQYF	TGTGCCAGCAGCTTAGAGACAGATACGCAGTATTTT
TRBV6-6	-	TRBJ1-5	-	CASSYYRDQPQHF	TGTGCCAGCAGTTACTACAGGGATCAGCCCCAGCATTTT
TRBV5-1	-	TRBJ1-4	few	CASSTHRDPTNEKLFF	TGCGCCAGCAGCACCCACCGGGACCCCACTAATGAAAAACTGTTTTTT
TRBV28	TRBD1	TRBJ2-2	-	CASSWTGMAELFF	TGTGCCAGCAGTTGGACAGGGATGGCGGAGCTGTTTTTT
TRBV20-1	TRBD2	TRBJ2-7	few	CSTLGGGDYEQYF	TGCAGTACCCTTGGCGGGGGGGACTACGAGCAGTACTTC
TRBV14	-	TRBJ1-6	few	CASSQVTGNSPLHF	TGTGCCAGCAGCCAAGTTACAGGGAATTCACCCCTCCACTTT
TRBV7-9	-	TRBJ1-2	many	CASSFGPATNYGYTF	TGTGCCAGCAGCTTCGGACCAGCGACTAACTATGGCTACACCTTC